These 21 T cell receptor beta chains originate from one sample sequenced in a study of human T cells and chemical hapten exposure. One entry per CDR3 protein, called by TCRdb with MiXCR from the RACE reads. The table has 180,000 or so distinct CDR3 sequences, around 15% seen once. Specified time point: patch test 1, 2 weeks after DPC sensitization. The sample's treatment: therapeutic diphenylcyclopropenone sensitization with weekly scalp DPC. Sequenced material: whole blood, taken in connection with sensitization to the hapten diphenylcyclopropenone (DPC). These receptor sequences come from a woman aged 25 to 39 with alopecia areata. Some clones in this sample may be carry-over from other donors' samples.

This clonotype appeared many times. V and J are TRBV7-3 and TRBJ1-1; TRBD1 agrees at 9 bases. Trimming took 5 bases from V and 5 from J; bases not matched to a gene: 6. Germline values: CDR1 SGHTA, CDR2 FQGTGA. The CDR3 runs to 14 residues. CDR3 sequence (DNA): TGTGCCAGCAGCCCCAGGACAGGGGATACTGAAGCTTTCTTT. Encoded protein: CASSPRTGDTEAFF.

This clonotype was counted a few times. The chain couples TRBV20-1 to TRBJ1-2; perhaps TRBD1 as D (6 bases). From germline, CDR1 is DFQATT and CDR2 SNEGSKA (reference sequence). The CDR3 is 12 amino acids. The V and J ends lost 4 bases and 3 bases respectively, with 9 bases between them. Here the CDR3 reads CSATGDDYGYTF. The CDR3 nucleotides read TGCAGTGCTACAGGGGATGACTATGGCTACACCTTC.

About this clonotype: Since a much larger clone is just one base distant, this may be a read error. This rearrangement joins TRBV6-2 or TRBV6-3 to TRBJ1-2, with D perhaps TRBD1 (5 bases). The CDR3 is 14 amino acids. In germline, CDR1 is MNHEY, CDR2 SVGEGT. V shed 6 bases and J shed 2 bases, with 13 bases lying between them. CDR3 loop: CASRRTAGNYGYTF. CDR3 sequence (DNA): TGTGCCAGCAGGCGTACCGCAGGGAACTATGGCTACACCTTC.

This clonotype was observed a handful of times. This CDR3 is CSVEASGTGGYEQYF. The CDR3 region has the DNA TGCAGCGTTGAAGCCTCAGGGACAGGGGGGTACGAGCAGTACTTC. The genes are TRBV29-1 and TRBJ2-7, with TRBD1 matching 11 bases. After removal of 1 base from V and 4 bases from J, the junction contained 6 bases not matched to a gene. Germline CDR1 is SQVTM and CDR2 is ANQGSEA. CDR3 length equals 15 residues.

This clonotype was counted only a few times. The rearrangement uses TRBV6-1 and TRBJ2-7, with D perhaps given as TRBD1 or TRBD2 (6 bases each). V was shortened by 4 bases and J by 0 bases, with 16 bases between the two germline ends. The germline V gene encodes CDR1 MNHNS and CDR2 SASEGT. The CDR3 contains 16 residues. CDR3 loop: CASSALGPGASYEQYF. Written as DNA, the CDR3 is TGTGCCAGCAGTGCCCTCGGCCCGGGGGCCTCCTACGAGCAGTACTTC.

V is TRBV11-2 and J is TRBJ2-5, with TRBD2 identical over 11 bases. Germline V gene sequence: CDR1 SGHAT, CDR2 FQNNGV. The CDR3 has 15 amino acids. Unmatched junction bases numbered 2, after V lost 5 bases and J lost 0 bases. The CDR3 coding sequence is TGTGCCAGCAGCCCGGGACTAGCGGACCAAGAGACCCAGTACTTC. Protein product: CASSPGLADQETQYF.

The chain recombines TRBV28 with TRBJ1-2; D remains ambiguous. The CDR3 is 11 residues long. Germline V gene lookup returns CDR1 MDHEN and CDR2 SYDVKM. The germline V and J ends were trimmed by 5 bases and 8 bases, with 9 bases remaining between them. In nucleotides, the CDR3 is TGTGCCAGCAGTCCCCGTGACGGCTACACCTTC. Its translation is CASSPRDGYTF.

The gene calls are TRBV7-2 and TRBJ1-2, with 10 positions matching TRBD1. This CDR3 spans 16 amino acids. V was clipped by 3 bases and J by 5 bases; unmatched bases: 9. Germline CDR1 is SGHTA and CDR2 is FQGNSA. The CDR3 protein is CASSLAPGQGKYGYTF. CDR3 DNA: TGTGCCAGCAGCTTGGCGCCGGGACAGGGGAAGTATGGCTACACCTTC.

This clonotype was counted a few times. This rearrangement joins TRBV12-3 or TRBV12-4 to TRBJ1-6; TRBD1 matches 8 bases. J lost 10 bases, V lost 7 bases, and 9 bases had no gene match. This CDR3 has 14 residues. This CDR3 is CASTHDRGGSPLHF. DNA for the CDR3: TGTGCCAGCACCCACGACAGGGGAGGATCACCCCTCCACTTT.

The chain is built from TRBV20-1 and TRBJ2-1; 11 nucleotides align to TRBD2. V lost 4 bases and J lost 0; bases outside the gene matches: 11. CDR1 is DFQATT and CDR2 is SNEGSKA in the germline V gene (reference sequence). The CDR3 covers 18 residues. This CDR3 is CSAIPASGRPSSYNEQFF. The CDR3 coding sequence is TGCAGTGCTATCCCAGCTAGCGGGAGGCCGAGCTCCTACAATGAGCAGTTCTTC.

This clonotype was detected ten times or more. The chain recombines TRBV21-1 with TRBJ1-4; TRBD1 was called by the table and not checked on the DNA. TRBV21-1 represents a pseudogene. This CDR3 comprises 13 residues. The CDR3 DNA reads TGTGCCAGCCTAGGGGGTAGCATAGAAAAACTGTTTTTT. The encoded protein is CASLGGSIEKLFF.

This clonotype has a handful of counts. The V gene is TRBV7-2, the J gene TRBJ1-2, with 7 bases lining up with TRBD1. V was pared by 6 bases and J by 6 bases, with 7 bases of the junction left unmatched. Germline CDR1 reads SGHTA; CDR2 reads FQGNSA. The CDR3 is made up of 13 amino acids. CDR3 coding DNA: TGTGCCAGCAGTCCCGGGACAGTGAATGGCTACACCTTC. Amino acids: CASSPGTVNGYTF.

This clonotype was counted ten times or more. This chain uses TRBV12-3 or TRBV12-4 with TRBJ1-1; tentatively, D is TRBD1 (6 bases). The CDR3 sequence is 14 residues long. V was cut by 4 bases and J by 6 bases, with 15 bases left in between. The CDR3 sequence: CASSSIQGFAEAFF. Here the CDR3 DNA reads TGTGCCAGCAGTTCCATTCAGGGGTTCGCTGAAGCTTTCTTT.

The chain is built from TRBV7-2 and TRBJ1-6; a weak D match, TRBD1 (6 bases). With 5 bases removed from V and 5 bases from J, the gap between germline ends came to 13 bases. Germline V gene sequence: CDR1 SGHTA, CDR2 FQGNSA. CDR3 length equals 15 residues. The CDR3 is CASSPRTVHNSPLHF. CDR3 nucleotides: TGTGCCAGCAGCCCCCGGACAGTACATAATTCACCCCTCCACTTT.

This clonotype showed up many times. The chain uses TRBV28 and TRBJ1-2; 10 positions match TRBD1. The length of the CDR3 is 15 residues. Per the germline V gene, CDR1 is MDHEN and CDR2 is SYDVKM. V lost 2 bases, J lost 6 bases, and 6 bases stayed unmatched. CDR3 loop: CASSLLPGQGNGYTF. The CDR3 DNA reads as TGTGCCAGCAGTTTACTTCCGGGACAGGGGAATGGCTACACCTTC.

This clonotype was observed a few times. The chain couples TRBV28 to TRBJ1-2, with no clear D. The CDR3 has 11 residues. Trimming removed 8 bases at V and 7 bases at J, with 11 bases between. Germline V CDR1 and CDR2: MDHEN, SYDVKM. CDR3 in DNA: TGTGCCAGCGGCAGTTACCCTGGCTACACCTTC. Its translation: CASGSYPGYTF.

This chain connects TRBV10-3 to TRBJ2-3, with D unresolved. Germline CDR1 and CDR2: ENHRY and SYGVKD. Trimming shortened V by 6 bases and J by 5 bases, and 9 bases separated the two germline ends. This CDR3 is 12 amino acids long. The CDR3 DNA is TGTGCCATCAGCCCAGGCATAGATACGCAGTATTTT. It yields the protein CAISPGIDTQYF.

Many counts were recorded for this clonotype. This CDR3 is CASSSPGGGRAGGPDTQYF. CDR3 in DNA: TGTGCCAGCAGTTCGCCCGGAGGAGGGAGGGCCGGGGGGCCAGATACGCAGTATTTT. The gene calls are TRBV28 and TRBJ2-3; possible D gene TRBD2, 7 bases. The V gene's germline CDR1 is MDHEN and CDR2 SYDVKM. The CDR3 covers 19 residues. The V end lost 4 bases, the J end lost 4 bases, and 27 bases lay between the germline ends.

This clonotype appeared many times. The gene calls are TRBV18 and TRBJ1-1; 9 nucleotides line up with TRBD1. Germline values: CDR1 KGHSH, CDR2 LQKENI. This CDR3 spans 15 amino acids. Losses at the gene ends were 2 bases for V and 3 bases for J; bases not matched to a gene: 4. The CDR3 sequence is CASSPRTGEDTEAFF. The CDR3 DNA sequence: TGTGCCAGCTCACCAAGGACAGGGGAGGACACTGAAGCTTTCTTT.

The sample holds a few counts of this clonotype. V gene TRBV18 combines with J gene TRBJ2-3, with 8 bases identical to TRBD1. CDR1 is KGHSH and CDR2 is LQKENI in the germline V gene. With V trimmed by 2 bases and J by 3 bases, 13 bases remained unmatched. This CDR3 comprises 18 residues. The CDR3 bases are TGTGCCAGCTCACCATTCGCCCAGCAGGGGGCGCGGACAGATACGCAGTATTTT. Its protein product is CASSPFAQQGARTDTQYF.

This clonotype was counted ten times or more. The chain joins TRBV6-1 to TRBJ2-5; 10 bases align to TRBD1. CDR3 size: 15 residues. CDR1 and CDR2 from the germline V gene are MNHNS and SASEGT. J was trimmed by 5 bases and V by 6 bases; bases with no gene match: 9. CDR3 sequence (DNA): TGTGCCAGCAGATCCGCGACAGGGGGCTTTGAGACCCAGTACTTC. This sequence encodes CASRSATGGFETQYF.